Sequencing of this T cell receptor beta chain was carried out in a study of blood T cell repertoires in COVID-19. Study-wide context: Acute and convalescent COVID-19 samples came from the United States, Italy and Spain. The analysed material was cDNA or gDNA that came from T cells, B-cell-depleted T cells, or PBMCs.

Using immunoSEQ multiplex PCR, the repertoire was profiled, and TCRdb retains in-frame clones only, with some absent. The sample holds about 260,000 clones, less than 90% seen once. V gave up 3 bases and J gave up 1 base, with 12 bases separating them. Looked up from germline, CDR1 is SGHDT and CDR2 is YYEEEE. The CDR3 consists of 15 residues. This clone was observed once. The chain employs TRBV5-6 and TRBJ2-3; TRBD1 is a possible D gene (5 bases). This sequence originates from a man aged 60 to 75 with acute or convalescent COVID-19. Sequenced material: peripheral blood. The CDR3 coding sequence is TGTGCCAGCAGCTCAAGGCAACAGGGCACAGATACGCAGTATTTT. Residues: CASSSRQQGTDTQYF.